A single sample is the source of the 9 T cell receptor beta chains below, sequenced in a study of T cells in Graves' hyperthyroidism and ophthalmopathy. RNA transcripts were the template for amplifying TCR beta CDR3 regions. An initial round of RT-PCR targeting the TCR CDR3 relied on the HTBI primer set. From the multiplex PCR reads, TCRdb called clonotypes with MiXCR, one entry per CDR3 protein. The sample consists of roughly 500,000 distinct CDR3 sequences, around 24% of them appearing once. Sequenced material: blood. The receptors were gathered from a woman in her twenties or thirties with Graves' ophthalmopathy.

This clonotype showed up many times. The rearrangement links TRBV27 to TRBJ2-7; D gene unclear. Per germline, CDR1 MNHEY and CDR2 SMNVEV (reference sequence). This CDR3 is built from 13 residues. V dropped 5 bases and J dropped 1 base, with 9 bases sitting between them. This CDR3 is CASSPQISYEQYF. The CDR3 bases are TGTGCCAGCAGTCCACAAATATCCTACGAGCAGTACTTC.

V gene TRBV7-9 combines with J gene TRBJ2-5; TRBD1 matches 9 bases. Germline assignment: CDR1 SEHNR and CDR2 FQNEAQ (reference sequence). This CDR3 is built from 15 residues. V gave up 5 bases and J gave up 5 bases; unmatched junction bases: 9. CDR3 amino acids: CASSLQQGAWETQYF. For the CDR3, the DNA is TGTGCCAGCAGCCTCCAACAGGGGGCGTGGGAGACCCAGTACTTC.

The table lists this clonotype with many counts. The V gene is TRBV29-1, the J gene TRBJ1-1; D is uncertain. V lost 4 bases, J lost 6 bases, and 6 bases lay in between. The CDR3 covers 10 residues. Germline V gene data show CDR1 as SQVTM and CDR2 as ANQGSEA. The CDR3 DNA reads TGCAGCGTTGTCGACCCTGAAGCTTTCTTT. As protein: CSVVDPEAFF. The full variable domain, rest sourced from reference TRBV29-1 and TRBJ1-1, is SAVISQKPSRDICQRGTSLTIQCQVDSQVTMMFWYRQQPGQSLTLIATANQGSEATYESGFVIDKFPISRPNLTFSTLTVSNMSPEDSSIYLCSVVDPEAFFGQGTRLTVV.

This clonotype was counted ten times or more. This chain joins TRBV7-9 and TRBJ2-7; 8 bases agree with TRBD1. CDR1 SEHNR and CDR2 FQNEAQ come from the germline V gene (reference sequence). This CDR3 comprises 13 residues. The J segment lost 9 bases and the V segment lost 0 bases, leaving 4 bases of the junction unmatched. The CDR3 region has the DNA TGTGCCAGCAGCTTAGCGGACAGGGTGTGGCAGTACTTC. This sequence encodes CASSLADRVWQYF.

This clonotype was seen only a few times. The chain employs TRBV7-9 and TRBJ1-1; D possibly corresponds to TRBD1 (6 bases). Per the germline V gene, CDR1 is SEHNR and CDR2 is FQNEAQ (reference sequence). V lost 7 bases to trimming and J lost 3 bases, with 12 bases between them. The CDR3 has 13 residues. The CDR3 sequence is CASNQGYDTEAFF. For the CDR3, the DNA is TGTGCCAGCAATCAGGGGTACGACACTGAAGCTTTCTTT.

This clonotype was counted at least ten times. The rearrangement uses TRBV5-1 and TRBJ1-1; 7 nucleotides agree with TRBD1. After removal of 2 bases from V and 0 bases from J, the junction contained 4 bases not matched to a gene. The CDR3 spans 15 residues. Germline values: CDR1 SGHRS, CDR2 YFSETQ. The CDR3 region is CASSFRQGLNTEAFF. The CDR3 DNA reads TGCGCCAGCAGCTTTCGACAGGGTCTGAACACTGAAGCTTTCTTT. The full variable domain, rest sourced from reference TRBV5-1 and TRBJ1-1, is KAGVTQTPRYLIKTRGQQVTLSCSPISGHRSVSWYQQTPGQGLQFLFEYFSETQRNKGNFPGRFSGRQFSNSRSEMNVSTLELGDSALYLCASSFRQGLNTEAFFGQGTRLTVV.

This clonotype came up once. The chain recombines TRBV13 with TRBJ2-7; 8 bases agree with TRBD2. The J segment lost 2 bases and the V segment lost 6 bases, leaving 9 bases of the junction unmatched. Germline V lookup: CDR1 PRHDT, CDR2 FYEKMQ (reference sequence). The CDR3 totals 15 residues. CDR3 DNA: TGTGCCAGCAGAACAAGCGGGAGTGGTACCTACGAGCAGTACTTC. The encoded protein is CASRTSGSGTYEQYF.

V gene TRBV30 combines with J gene TRBJ1-2; the D gene is possibly TRBD1 (5 bases). Germline lookup yields CDR1 GTSNPN and CDR2 SVGIG (reference sequence). The CDR3 length is 11 residues. Trimming left V 7 bases short and J 4 bases short, with 10 bases between. In nucleotides, the CDR3 is TGTGCCTCCATGGGGGGCTATGGCTACACCTTC. Amino acids: CASMGGYGYTF.

This clonotype was observed at least ten times. The chain employs TRBV12-3 or TRBV12-4 and TRBJ2-2; 7 bases agree with TRBD1. The trim removed 6 bases at V and 8 bases at J, leaving 12 bases unmatched. The CDR3 loop spans 15 amino acids. The CDR3 nucleotides are TGTGCCAGCAGCCGACAGGGACGAGGGACGGGGGAGCTGTTTTTT. Protein product: CASSRQGRGTGELFF.